This T cell receptor (beta chain) was identified in a study of a mutant IDH1 vaccine in newly diagnosed glioma. Study as a whole: Patients arrived already treated with radiotherapy, temozolomide, or both, most having had both.

Regarding the study as a whole: Vaccine-induced responses were seen in roughly 93% of patients, spanning several MHC alleles.

The time point was: week 35, safety follow-up. Vaccine doses each comprised 300 ug of mutant IDH1 20-mer peptide, with topical imiquimod. On this clone itself: Its antigen is as yet unknown.

In germline, CDR1 is PRHDT, CDR2 FYEKMQ (reference sequence). This CDR3 region has 17 residues. V lost 5 bases to trimming and J lost 9 bases, with 28 bases between them. Profiling relied on immunoSEQ multiplex PCR, and the TCRdb table lists in-frame clones only, not all of them. The sample includes around 57,000 clones, around four fifths of them seen just once. This specimen consisted of PBMCs, obtained from a glioma patient whose treatment included an IDH1 peptide vaccine. This chain uses TRBV13 with TRBJ2-5; D may be TRBD1 (6 bases). This receptor was identified in a man aged 25 to 45 with glioma. CDR3 DNA: TGTGCCAGCAGCGCACCTCCAATAACGCAACAGGGCCTGTCCCAGTACTTC. Its translation: CASSAPPITQQGLSQYF.